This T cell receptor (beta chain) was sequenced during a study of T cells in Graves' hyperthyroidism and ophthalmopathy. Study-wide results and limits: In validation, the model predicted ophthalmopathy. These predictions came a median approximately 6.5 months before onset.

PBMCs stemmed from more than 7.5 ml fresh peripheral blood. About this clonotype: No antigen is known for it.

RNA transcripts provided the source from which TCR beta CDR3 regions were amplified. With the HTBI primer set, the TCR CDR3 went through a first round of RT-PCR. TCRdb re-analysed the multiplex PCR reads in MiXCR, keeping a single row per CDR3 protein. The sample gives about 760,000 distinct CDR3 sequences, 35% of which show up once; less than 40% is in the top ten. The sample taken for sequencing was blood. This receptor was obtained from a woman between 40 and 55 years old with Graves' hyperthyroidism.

The CDR3 loop is CASSPHPARVYEQYF. The CDR3, as DNA: TGCGCCAGCAGCCCCCACCCCGCGCGAGTCTACGAGCAGTACTTC. The rearrangement uses TRBV4-3 and TRBJ2-7; D gene ambiguous. With 4 bases removed from V and 3 bases from J, the gap between germline ends came to 16 bases. The CDR3 is 15 amino acids. The germline V gene encodes CDR1 LGHNA and CDR2 YSLEER.